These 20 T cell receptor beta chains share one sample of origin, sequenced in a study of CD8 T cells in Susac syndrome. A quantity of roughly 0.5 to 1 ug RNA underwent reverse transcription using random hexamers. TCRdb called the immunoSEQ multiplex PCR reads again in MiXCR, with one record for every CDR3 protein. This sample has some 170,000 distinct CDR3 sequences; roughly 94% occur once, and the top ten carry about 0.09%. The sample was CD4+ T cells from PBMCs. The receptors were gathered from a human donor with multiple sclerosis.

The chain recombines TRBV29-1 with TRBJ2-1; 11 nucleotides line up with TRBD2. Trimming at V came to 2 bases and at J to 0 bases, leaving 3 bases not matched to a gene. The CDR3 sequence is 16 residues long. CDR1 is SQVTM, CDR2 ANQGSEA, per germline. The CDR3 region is CSVEPGLADSYNEQFF. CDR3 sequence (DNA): TGCAGCGTTGAACCGGGACTAGCGGACTCCTACAATGAGCAGTTCTTC.

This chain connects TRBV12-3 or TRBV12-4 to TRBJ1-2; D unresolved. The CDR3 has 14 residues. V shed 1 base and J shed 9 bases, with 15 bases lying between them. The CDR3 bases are TGTGCCAGCAGTTTAGAACCTCCCTGGGCGCGCTACACCTTC. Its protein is CASSLEPPWARYTF.

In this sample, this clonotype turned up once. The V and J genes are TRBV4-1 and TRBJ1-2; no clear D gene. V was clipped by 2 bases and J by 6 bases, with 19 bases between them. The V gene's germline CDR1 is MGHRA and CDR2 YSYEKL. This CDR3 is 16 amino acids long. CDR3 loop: CASSQNPTGSRNGYTF. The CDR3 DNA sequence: TGCGCCAGCAGCCAAAACCCCACCGGGTCTAGGAATGGCTACACCTTC.

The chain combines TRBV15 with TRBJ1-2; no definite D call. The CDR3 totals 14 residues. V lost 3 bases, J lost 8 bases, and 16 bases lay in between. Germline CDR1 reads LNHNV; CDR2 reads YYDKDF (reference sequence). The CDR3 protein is CATSRGSGRWGYTF. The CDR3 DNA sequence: TGTGCCACCAGCAGGGGTAGCGGTCGGTGGGGCTACACCTTC.

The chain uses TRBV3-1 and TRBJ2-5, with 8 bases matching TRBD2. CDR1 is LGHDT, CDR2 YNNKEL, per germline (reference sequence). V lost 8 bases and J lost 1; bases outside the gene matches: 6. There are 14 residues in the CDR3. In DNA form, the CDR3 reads TGTGCCAGCCAACGGCGGGAGGCCCAAGAGACCCAGTACTTC. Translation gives CASQRREAQETQYF.

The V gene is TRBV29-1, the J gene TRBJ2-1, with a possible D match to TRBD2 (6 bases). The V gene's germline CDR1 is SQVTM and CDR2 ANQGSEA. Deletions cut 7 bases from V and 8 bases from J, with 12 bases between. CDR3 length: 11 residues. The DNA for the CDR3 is TGCAGCGGGAGGGCGGAGGATGAGCAGTTCTTC. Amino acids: CSGRAEDEQFF.

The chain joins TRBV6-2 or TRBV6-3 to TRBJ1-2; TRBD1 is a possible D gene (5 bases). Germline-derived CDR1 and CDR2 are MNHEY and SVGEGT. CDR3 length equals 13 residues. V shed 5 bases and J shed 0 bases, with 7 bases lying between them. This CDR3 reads CASSDRSNYGYTF. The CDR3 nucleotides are TGTGCCAGCAGTGACAGATCTAACTATGGCTACACCTTC.

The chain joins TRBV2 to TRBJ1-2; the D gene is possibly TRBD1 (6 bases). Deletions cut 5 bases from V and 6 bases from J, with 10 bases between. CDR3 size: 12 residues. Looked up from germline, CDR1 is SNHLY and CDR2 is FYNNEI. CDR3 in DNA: TGTGCCAGCAGTCTACAGGGAAATGGCTACACCTTC. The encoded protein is CASSLQGNGYTF.

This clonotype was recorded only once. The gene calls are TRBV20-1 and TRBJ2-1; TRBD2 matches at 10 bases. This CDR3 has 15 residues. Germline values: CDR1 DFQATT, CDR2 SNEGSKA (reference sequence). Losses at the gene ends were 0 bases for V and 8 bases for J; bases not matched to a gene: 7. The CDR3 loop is CSARDPAGGHDEQFF. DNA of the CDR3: TGCAGTGCTAGAGATCCAGCGGGAGGGCACGATGAGCAGTTCTTC.

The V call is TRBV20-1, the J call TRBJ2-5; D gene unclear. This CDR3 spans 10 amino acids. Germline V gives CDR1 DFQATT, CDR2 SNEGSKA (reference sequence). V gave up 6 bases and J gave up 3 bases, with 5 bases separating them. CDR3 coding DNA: TGCAGTGCCCAAGAAGAGACCCAGTACTTC. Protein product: CSAQEETQYF.

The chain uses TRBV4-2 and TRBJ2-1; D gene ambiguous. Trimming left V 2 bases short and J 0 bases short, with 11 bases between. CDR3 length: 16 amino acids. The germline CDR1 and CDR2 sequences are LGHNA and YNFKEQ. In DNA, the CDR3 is TGTGCCAGCAGCCAATGGGCGGCGAGCTCCTACAATGAGCAGTTCTTC. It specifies CASSQWAASSYNEQFF.

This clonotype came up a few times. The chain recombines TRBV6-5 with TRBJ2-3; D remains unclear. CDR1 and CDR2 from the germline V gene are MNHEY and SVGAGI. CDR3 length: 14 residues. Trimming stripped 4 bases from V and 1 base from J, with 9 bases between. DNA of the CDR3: TGTGCCAGCAGTTCCATGACTGGCACAGATACGCAGTATTTT. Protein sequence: CASSSMTGTDTQYF.

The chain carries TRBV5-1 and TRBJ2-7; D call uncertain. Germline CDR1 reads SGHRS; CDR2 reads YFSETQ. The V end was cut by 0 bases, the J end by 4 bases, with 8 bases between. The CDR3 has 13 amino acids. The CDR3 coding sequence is TGCGCCAGCAGCTTGGGCCAGAATTACGAGCAGTACTTC. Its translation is CASSLGQNYEQYF.

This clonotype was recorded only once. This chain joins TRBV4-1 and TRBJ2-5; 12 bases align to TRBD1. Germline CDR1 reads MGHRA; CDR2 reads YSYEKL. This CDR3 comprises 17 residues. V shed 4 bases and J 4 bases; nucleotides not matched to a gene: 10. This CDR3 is CASSRTPGQGAVETQYF. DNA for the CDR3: TGCGCCAGCAGCCGGACCCCGGGACAGGGGGCGGTAGAGACCCAGTACTTC.

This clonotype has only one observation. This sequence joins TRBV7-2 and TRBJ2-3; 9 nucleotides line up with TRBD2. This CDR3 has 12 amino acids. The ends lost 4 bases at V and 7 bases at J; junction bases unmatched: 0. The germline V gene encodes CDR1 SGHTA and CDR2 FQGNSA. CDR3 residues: CASSSSGNTQYF. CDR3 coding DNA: TGTGCCAGCAGCTCTAGCGGGAATACGCAGTATTTT.

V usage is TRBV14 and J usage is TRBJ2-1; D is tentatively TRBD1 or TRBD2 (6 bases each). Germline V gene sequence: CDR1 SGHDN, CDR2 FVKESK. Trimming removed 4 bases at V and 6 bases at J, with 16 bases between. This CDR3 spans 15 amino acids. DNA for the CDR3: TGTGCCAGCAGCCCCCGGATAGGGGGGATCAATGAGCAGTTCTTC. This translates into CASSPRIGGINEQFF.

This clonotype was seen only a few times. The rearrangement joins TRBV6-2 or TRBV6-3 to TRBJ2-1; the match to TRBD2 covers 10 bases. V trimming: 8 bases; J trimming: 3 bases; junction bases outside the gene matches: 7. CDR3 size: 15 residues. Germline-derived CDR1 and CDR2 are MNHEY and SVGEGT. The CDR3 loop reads CASLPLAGVYNEQFF. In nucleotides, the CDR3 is TGTGCCAGCCTCCCCCTAGCGGGAGTCTACAATGAGCAGTTCTTC.

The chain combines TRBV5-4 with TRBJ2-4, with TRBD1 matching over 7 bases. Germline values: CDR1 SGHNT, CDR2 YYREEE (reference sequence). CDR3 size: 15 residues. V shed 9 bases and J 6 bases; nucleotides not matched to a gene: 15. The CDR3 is CATYPTGAPRNIQYF. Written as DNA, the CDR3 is TGTGCCACCTACCCTACAGGGGCACCTCGAAACATTCAGTACTTC.

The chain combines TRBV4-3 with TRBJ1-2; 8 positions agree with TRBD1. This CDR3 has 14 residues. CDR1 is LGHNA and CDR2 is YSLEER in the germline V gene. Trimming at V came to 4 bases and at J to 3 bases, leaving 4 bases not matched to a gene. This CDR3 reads CASSRGQGDYGYTF. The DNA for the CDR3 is TGCGCCAGCAGCCGCGGACAGGGCGACTATGGCTACACCTTC.

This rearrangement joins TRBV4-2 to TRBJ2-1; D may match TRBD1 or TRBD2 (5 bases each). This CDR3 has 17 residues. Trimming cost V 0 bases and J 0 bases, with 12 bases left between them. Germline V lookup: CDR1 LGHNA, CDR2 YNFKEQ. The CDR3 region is CASSQDPGQSSYNEQFF. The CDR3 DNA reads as TGTGCCAGCAGCCAAGACCCGGGGCAGAGCTCCTACAATGAGCAGTTCTTC.